This T cell receptor (beta chain) was profiled in a study of T-cell reconstitution after alpha-beta-depleted transplantation in children. Unique molecular identifiers were used in preparing the TCRbeta library. TCRdb re-derived calls from the PCR reads in MiXCR, one entry per CDR3 protein. The sample consists of approximately 590,000 distinct CDR3 sequences, roughly a tenth of them appearing once. This clonotype was observed a handful of times. V was shortened by 5 bases and J by 4 bases, with 8 bases between the two germline ends. Germline CDR1 and CDR2: MNHEY and SVGEGT. This CDR3 contains 12 residues.

The V gene is TRBV6-2 or TRBV6-3, the J gene TRBJ1-2, with D perhaps matching TRBD1 (6 bases). This TCR was recovered from a human donor who donated a stem cell graft to a child with acute myeloid leukemia. The sample was PBMCs from the stem cell graft donor, taken from the stem cell graft. The CDR3: CASSQGFYGYTF. The CDR3 DNA sequence: TGTGCCAGCAGTCAGGGGTTCTATGGCTACACCTTC.